These 8 T cell receptor beta chains originate from one sample sequenced in a study of T cells after yellow fever vaccination. TCRdb re-derived calls from the 5' RACE reads in MiXCR, one entry per CDR3 protein. Of about 85,000 distinct CDR3 sequences listed, roughly 14% are singletons. The material was CD8+ T cells not binding an NS4B(214-222) dextramer, sorted from PBMCs, obtained about 21 days after the first yellow fever vaccination. The receptors stem from a man aged 18-30 years who received the YFV17D yellow fever vaccine.

CDR3 coding DNA: TGTGCCAGCAGCCCCCCCATGGACAGGTCGAACACCGGGGAGCTGTTTTTT. The encoded protein is CASSPPMDRSNTGELFF. The rearrangement joins TRBV7-9 to TRBJ2-2; 7 nucleotides line up with TRBD1. Per the germline V gene, CDR1 is SEHNR and CDR2 is FQNEAQ (reference sequence). CDR3 length: 17 amino acids. The V gene end was trimmed by 5 bases and the J gene end by 0 bases; junction bases not matched to a gene: 9.

This clonotype was counted only a few times. It is unclear where the CDR3 begins or ends on the DNA, so no DNA is shown, and the CDR3 is as TCRdb lists it. The chain combines TRBV7-2 with TRBJ2-3. Germline CDR1 SGHTA, CDR2 FQGNSA. The CDR3 spans 15 amino acids, including both terminal residues. The CDR3 protein is CASSTSGAGTDTQYF.

The genes are TRBV4-2 and TRBJ2-5, with 8 bases that match TRBD1. Looked up from germline, CDR1 is LGHNA and CDR2 is YNFKEQ. The J segment lost 2 bases and the V segment lost 3 bases, leaving 8 bases of the junction unmatched. The CDR3 has 16 amino acids. In nucleotides, the CDR3 is TGTGCCAGCAGCCAGCCACTGACAGGGGAGCAAGAGACCCAGTACTTC. It codes for CASSQPLTGEQETQYF.

This clonotype was observed a handful of times. V usage is TRBV4-1 and J usage is TRBJ2-7; D is possibly TRBD1 (6 bases). CDR1 is MGHRA and CDR2 is YSYEKL in the germline V gene. With 2 bases removed from V and 2 bases from J, the gap between germline ends came to 10 bases. This CDR3 comprises 14 residues. The CDR3 nucleotides read TGCGCCAGCAGCCAAACCGGACAGACCTACGAGCAGTACTTC. This encodes CASSQTGQTYEQYF.

The V and J genes are TRBV6-4 and TRBJ1-2; D gene unclear. From germline, CDR1 is MRHNA and CDR2 SNTAGT. There are 16 residues in the CDR3. The V and J ends lost 6 bases and 0 bases respectively, with 17 bases between them. CDR3 region: CASSVKRVGANYGYTF. DNA for the CDR3: TGTGCCAGCAGCGTTAAGAGGGTTGGGGCTAACTATGGCTACACCTTC.

This clonotype has a handful of counts. The chain's CDR3 is CASSPGQQSHNEQFF. The DNA for the CDR3 is TGTGCCAGCAGTCCGGGACAGCAATCTCACAATGAGCAGTTCTTC. The rearrangement joins TRBV27 to TRBJ2-1; 7 nucleotides match TRBD1. Germline assignment: CDR1 MNHEY and CDR2 SMNVEV (reference sequence). CDR3 length: 15 residues. V shed 5 bases, J shed 5 bases, and the junction held 9 bases outside the gene matches.

The rearrangement links TRBV6-5 to TRBJ2-5, with no clear D. The V end lost 2 bases, the J end lost 5 bases, and 9 bases lay between the germline ends. CDR3 size: 13 residues. Per germline, CDR1 MNHEY and CDR2 SVGAGI. The CDR3 DNA follows: TGTGCCAGCAGTTACAGCGTCGTGGAGACCCAGTACTTC. Residues: CASSYSVVETQYF.

V and J are TRBV20-1 and TRBJ2-1; TRBD1 matches at 8 bases. CDR3 length: 15 residues. V dropped 5 bases and J dropped 3; count of bases not matched to a gene: 9. Germline V gene lookup returns CDR1 DFQATT and CDR2 SNEGSKA (reference sequence). The CDR3 protein is CSAPRTGTFYNEQFF. CDR3 nucleotide sequence: TGCAGTGCTCCCCGGACAGGGACTTTCTACAATGAGCAGTTCTTC.